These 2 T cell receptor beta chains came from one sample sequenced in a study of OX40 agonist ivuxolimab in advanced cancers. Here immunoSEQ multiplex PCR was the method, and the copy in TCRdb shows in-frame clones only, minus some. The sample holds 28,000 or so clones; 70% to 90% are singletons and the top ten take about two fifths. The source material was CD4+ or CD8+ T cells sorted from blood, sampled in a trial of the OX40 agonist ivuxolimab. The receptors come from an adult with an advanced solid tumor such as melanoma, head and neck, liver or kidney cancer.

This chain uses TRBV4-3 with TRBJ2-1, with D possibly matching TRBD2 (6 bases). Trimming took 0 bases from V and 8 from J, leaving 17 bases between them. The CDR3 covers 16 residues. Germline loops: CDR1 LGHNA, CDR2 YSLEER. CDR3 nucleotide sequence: TGCGCCAGCAGCCAAGATTTGGACTACCGTTTACATGAGCAGTTCTTC. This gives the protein CASSQDLDYRLHEQFF.

In DNA, the CDR3 is TGTGCCAGCAGCCAAGATTCAGGGGTTGGGGATGGCTACACCTTC. This gives the protein CASSQDSGVGDGYTF. The chain recombines TRBV14 with TRBJ1-2, with D possibly matching TRBD1 (6 bases). The CDR3 runs 15 residues. Trimming took 0 bases from V and 6 from J, leaving 14 bases between them. Germline V lookup: CDR1 SGHDN, CDR2 FVKESK. The whole variable domain, remainder taken from reference TRBV14 and TRBJ1-2, is EAGVTQFPSHSVIEKGQTVTLRCDPISGHDNLYWYRRVMGKEIKFLLHFVKESKQDESGMPNNRFLAERTGGTYSTLKVQPAELEDSGVYFCASSQDSGVGDGYTFGSGTRLTVV.